This TCR beta chain stems from a study of blood T cell repertoires in COVID-19. Overall study: COVID-19 samples from acute and convalescent phases originated in the United States, Italy and Spain. In each case, the material was cDNA or gDNA derived from T cells, B-cell-depleted T cells, or PBMCs.

Original processing notes: Reference gene primer amplification yielded estimated nucleated cell counts. Produced via immunoSEQ multiplex PCR; TCRdb's table is partial and in-frame only. That table gives V, J and clone size, and the DNA gave D and trimming. This table holds over 150,000 clones, 65% to 90% found once. The CDR3 runs 15 residues. V lost 1 base, J lost 2 bases, and 3 bases stayed unmatched. The germline V gene encodes CDR1 SGHTS and CDR2 YDEGEE. Patients at the Seattle site were enrolled during active infection and followed longitudinally. This receptor was obtained from a woman aged 55-70 years with COVID-19, enrolled during active disease. The chain recombines TRBV5-8 with TRBJ2-7; 10 nucleotides align to TRBD1. The sequenced sample consisted of peripheral blood. The CDR3 loop is CASSLLGQGTYEQYF. In nucleotides, the CDR3 is TGTGCCAGCAGCTTGCTGGGACAGGGGACCTACGAGCAGTACTTC.